This T cell receptor (beta chain) stems from a study of T cell repertoires in cytomegalovirus infection. This clonotype was observed many times. V lost 1 base and J lost 0, with 7 bases in between. This CDR3 has 15 amino acids. Germline lookup yields CDR1 SGHTA and CDR2 FQGNSA. One entry per CDR3 protein, called by TCRdb with MiXCR from the reads. The table includes 230,000 or so distinct CDR3 sequences, 15% to 20% detected once. The genes are TRBV7-2 and TRBJ1-3; D is undetermined. Sequencing was carried out using CD8+ T cells from PBMCs. This TCR was sampled from a human donor in good health (CMV status not recorded). Some clones in this sample may be carry-over from other donors' samples. The CDR3 loop reads CASSLEWNSGNTIYF. CDR3 nucleotide sequence: TGTGCCAGCAGCTTAGAATGGAACTCTGGAAACACCATATATTTT. Filled out from reference TRBV7-2 and TRBJ1-3, the complete variable domain reads GAGVSQSPSNKVTEKGKDVELRCDPISGHTALYWYRQSLGQGLEFLIYFQGNSAPDKSGLPSDRFSAERTGGSVSTLTIQRTQQEDSAVYLCASSLEWNSGNTIYFGEGSWLTVV.